This T cell receptor beta chain was sequenced in a study of cytomegalovirus exposure and HLA in healthy donors. Overall study findings and caveats: Sequencing had likely introduced a cluster of highly shared sequence variants as an artifact. A few V segments could not be told apart, such as TRBV6-2 and TRBV6-3, and were left out. Only CMV serostatus was available as immune exposure information.

The PCR ran on 60 Vbeta and 13 Jbeta primers. TCRdb's table, derived via immunoSEQ multiplex PCR, lists solely in-frame clones and lacks some. The data contain 100,000 to 150,000 clones, 77% of them singletons. Healthy bone marrow donors formed the donor group. This CDR3 spans 14 amino acids. Trimming pared 4 bases from V and 3 bases from J, leaving 12 bases between. CDR1 is SGHNT and CDR2 is YENEEA in the germline V gene. Comment on this clone: Its specificity is unknown.

The specimen sequenced was PBMCs. V is TRBV11-3 and J is TRBJ1-1; TRBD1 is a possible D gene (6 bases). The TCR sequence derives from a male donor in good health and CMV-seropositive. The CDR3 region has the DNA TGTGCCAGCAGCTCTGGGGGCGAGGACACTGAAGCTTTCTTT. This gives the protein CASSSGGEDTEAFF.